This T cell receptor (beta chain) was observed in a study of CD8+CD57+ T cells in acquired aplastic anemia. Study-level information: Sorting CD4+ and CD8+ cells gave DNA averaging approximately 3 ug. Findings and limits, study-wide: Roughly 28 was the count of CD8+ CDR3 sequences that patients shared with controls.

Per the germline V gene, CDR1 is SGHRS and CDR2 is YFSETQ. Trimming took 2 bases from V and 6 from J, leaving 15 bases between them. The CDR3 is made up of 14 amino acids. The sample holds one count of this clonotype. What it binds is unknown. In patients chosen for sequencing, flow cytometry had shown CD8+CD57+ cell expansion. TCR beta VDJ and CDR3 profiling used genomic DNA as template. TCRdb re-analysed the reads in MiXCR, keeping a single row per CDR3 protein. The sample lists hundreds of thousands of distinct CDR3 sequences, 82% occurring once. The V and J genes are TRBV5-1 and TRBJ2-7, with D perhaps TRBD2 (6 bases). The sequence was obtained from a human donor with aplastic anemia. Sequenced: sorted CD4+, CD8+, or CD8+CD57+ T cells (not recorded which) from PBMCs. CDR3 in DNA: TGCGCCAGCAGCTTCGGGAGACTAACCGGCGAGCAGTACTTC. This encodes CASSFGRLTGEQYF.